This passage covers 5 T cell receptor beta chains from one sample sequenced in a study of blood T cell repertoires in COVID-19. Only in-frame clones appear in the TCRdb table, and some are missing; sequencing was by immunoSEQ multiplex PCR. This sample has 65,000 to 90,000 clones; approximately 86% occur once, and the top ten carry 25% to 30%. The specimen was peripheral blood. The receptors here all came from an elderly woman with acute or convalescent COVID-19.

In this sample, this clone turned up once. CDR3 sequence reads: CASRGAGGSYNEQFF. In DNA form, the CDR3 reads TGTGCCAGCAGAGGGGCGGGAGGTTCTTACAATGAGCAGTTCTTC. The rearrangement uses TRBV28 and TRBJ2-1; 8 bases align to TRBD2. The V gene's germline CDR1 is MDHEN and CDR2 SYDVKM. The V segment lost 6 bases and the J segment 4 bases; nucleotides outside the gene matches: 8. The length of the CDR3 is 15 residues. Supplemented by reference TRBV28 and TRBJ2-1, the full variable domain reads DVKVTQSSRYLVKRTGEKVFLECVQDMDHENMFWYRQDPGLGLRLIYFSYDVKMKEKGDIPEGYSVSREKKERFSLILESASTNQTSMYLCASRGAGGSYNEQFFGPGTRLTVL.

The chain combines TRBV7-2 with TRBJ2-5, with TRBD1 matching over 11 bases. With 5 bases clipped from V and 2 bases from J, the junction kept 1 base outside the gene matches. The germline V gene encodes CDR1 SGHTA and CDR2 FQGNSA. The CDR3 is made up of 14 amino acids. CDR3: CASSRDRGQETQYF. The DNA for the CDR3 is TGTGCCAGCAGCCGGGACAGGGGGCAAGAGACCCAGTACTTC.

The CDR3 region has the DNA TGTGCCACCAGTGATTCCGGGTTTCGTAGCAATCAGCCCCAGCATTTT. Its protein is CATSDSGFRSNQPQHF. This rearrangement joins TRBV24-1 to TRBJ1-5; D is undetermined. Per the germline V gene, CDR1 is KGHDR and CDR2 is SFDVKD. The CDR3 is 16 amino acids. Trimming took off 2 bases at V and 0 bases at J, with 10 bases between the two ends.

V is TRBV20-1 and J is TRBJ2-1, with D tentatively TRBD2 (6 bases). CDR3 length equals 14 residues. V was shortened by 5 bases and J by 3 bases, with 14 bases between the two germline ends. Germline lookup yields CDR1 DFQATT and CDR2 SNEGSKA (reference sequence). The CDR3 sequence: CSACGSSVYNEQFF. CDR3 DNA sequence: TGCAGTGCTTGTGGATCTAGCGTCTACAATGAGCAGTTCTTC.

This clone appeared a single time. J is TRBJ2-7 and V is TRBV7-9; 14 bases align to TRBD2. Germline trimming cut 5 bases from V and 2 bases from J; bases unmatched to any gene: 8. CDR1 and CDR2 (germline): SEHNR, FQNEAQ (reference sequence). This CDR3 has 17 residues. CDR3 nucleotide sequence: TGTGCCAGCAGCCTGGGACTAGCGGGAGCTCATCCCTACGAGCAGTACTTC. Translating it yields CASSLGLAGAHPYEQYF.